This TCR beta chain originates from a study of T cell responses to AZD1222 COVID-19 vaccine. As for this clone: What it recognizes is unknown.

Points from the study as a whole: A rise in Spike-specific TCR breadth and depth followed two AZD1222 doses. Mapped onto spike, vaccine-associated CD4 TCRs spanned it and were dominant at 160-218 and 743-854. Only after the peak T cell response were repertoires sampled.

Germline CDR1 reads LNHDA; CDR2 reads SQIVND (reference sequence). The CDR3 extends over 13 amino acids. V lost 10 bases, J lost 6 bases, and 12 bases stayed unmatched. Clones were sequenced by immunoSEQ multiplex PCR, and TCRdb holds only the in-frame ones, with some missing. The table shows some 150,000 clones, with 90% to 95% occurring only once. The clonotype comes from an adult in good health. The V call is TRBV19, the J call TRBJ2-7; 7 nucleotides agree with TRBD2. The sample was peripheral blood, taken on day 0 of AZD1222 vaccination. CDR3 region: CATINLGGSEQYF. The DNA for the CDR3 is TGTGCCACCATCAACCTGGGGGGGAGCGAGCAGTACTTC.